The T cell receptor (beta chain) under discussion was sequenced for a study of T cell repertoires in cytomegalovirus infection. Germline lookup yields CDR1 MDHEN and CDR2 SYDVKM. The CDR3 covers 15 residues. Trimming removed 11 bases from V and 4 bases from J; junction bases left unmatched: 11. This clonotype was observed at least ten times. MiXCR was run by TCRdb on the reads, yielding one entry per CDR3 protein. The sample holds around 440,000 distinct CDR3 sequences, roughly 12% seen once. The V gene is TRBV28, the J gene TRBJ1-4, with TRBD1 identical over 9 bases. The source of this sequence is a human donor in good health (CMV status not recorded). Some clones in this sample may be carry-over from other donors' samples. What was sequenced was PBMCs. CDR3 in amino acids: CACRDRESVNEKLFF. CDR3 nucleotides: TGTGCCTGCCGGGACAGGGAAAGTGTTAATGAAAAACTGTTTTTT.